The rows below give T cell receptor beta chains drawn from one sample of a study of early stage breast cancer tumors. Method: immunoSEQ multiplex PCR; TCRdb's copy keeps in-frame clones and lacks some. The repertoire holds roughly 13,000 clones, with about 79% as singletons. Sequenced material: normal breast tissue next to the tumor. All receptors come from a person aged 50-59 years with breast cancer. CDR3s include the opening cysteine and the closing phenylalanine or tryptophan. The D gene is left open where the match is weak. Rows give clone size only sometimes, using once, few, many, or a class for an expanded clone.

d_call j_call v_call clone_size cdr3_aa cdr3_nt
. TRBJ1-4 TRBV27 . CASSLRGRSEKLFF TGTGCCAGCAGTTTAAGAGGGCGGAGTGAAAAACTGTTTTTT
. TRBJ2-1 TRBV5-1 . CASSVKRGVWEFF TGCGCCAGCAGCGTGAAGAGGGGGGTTTGGGAGTTCTTC
TRBD2 TRBJ2-5 TRBV10-1 . CASSESTGGSMKTQYF TGCGCCAGCAGTGAGTCGACCGGCGGGAGTATGAAGACCCAGTACTTC
. TRBJ1-2 TRBV5-5 . CASSPTNYGYTF TGTGCCAGCAGCCCCACCAACTATGGCTACACCTTC
. TRBJ2-3 TRBV23-1 . CASSLPVRGWHTDTQYF TGCGCCAGCAGTCTCCCGGTACGGGGGTGGCACACAGATACGCAGTATTTT
TRBD2 TRBJ2-5 TRBV2 . CASNHPGGAAYSETQYF TGTGCCAGCAACCACCCCGGGGGGGCGGCATACTCAGAGACCCAGTACTTC
TRBD2 TRBJ2-1 TRBV28 . CASSLGLAGGYNEQFF TGTGCCAGCAGTTTGGGGTTAGCGGGGGGTTACAATGAGCAGTTCTTC
TRBD2 TRBJ2-3 TRBV11-3 . CASSPGGGSTDTQYF TGTGCCAGCAGCCCCGGCGGGGGGAGCACAGATACGCAGTATTTT
. TRBJ2-3 TRBV15 . CATSRRRLAASTDTQYF TGTGCCACCAGCAGAAGGCGTTTAGCGGCTAGCACAGATACGCAGTATTTT
TRBD1 TRBJ1-2 TRBV19 once CASSVRAGGDSYGYTF TGTGCCAGTAGTGTTCGGGCAGGAGGGGACAGCTATGGCTACACCTTC
. TRBJ2-7 TRBV14 . CASSQDFGGYEQYF TGTGCCAGCAGCCAAGACTTCGGGGGCTACGAGCAGTACTTC
. TRBJ2-2 TRBV19 . CASSLGGFQTGELFF TGTGCCAGTAGCTTAGGGGGATTTCAGACCGGGGAGCTGTTTTTT
. TRBJ2-7 TRBV4-3 . CASSYSTDVYEQYF TGCGCCAGCAGCTATTCGACAGACGTTTACGAGCAGTACTTC
. TRBJ2-3 TRBV5-4 . CASSLEWGTDTQYF TGTGCCAGCAGCTTGGAATGGGGTACAGATACGCAGTATTTT
. TRBJ2-7 TRBV5-1 . CASSHGRLGSSYEQYF TGCGCCAGCAGCCACGGACGGCTCGGTAGCTCCTACGAGCAGTACTTC
TRBD2 TRBJ2-3 TRBV11-2 . CASSLDRWGGTDTQYF TGTGCCAGCAGCTTAGATCGATGGGGAGGGACAGATACGCAGTATTTT
. TRBJ1-2 TRBV5-4 . CASSLGAGDQYGYTF TGTGCCAGCAGCTTGGGGGCAGGGGACCAGTATGGCTACACCTTC
. TRBJ2-7 TRBV7-9 . CASTLQDEQYF TGTGCCAGCACTTTACAGGACGAGCAGTACTTC
. TRBJ2-3 TRBV2 . CASSEGGGTDTQYF TGTGCCAGCAGTGAAGGGGGGGGCACAGATACGCAGTATTTT
TRBD2 TRBJ2-7 TRBV4-2 . CASSQARLAGSEQYF TGTGCCAGCAGCCAAGCCCGGCTAGCGGGAAGCGAGCAGTACTTC
. TRBJ2-5 TRBV11-2 . CASSLVFHGGGETQYF TGTGCCAGCAGCTTAGTTTTCCACGGGGGAGGAGAGACCCAGTACTTC
. TRBJ2-5 TRBV29-1 . CSVPTLVRQETQYF TGCAGCGTCCCAACACTAGTGCGTCAAGAGACCCAGTACTTC
. TRBJ1-1 TRBV5-1 . CASGGGMNTEAFF TGCGCCAGCGGCGGAGGCATGAACACTGAAGCTTTCTTT
. TRBJ1-2 TRBV9 . CASSVTSQGVVYGYTF TGTGCCAGCAGCGTGACGTCTCAGGGAGTGGTCTATGGCTACACCTTC
TRBD1 TRBJ1-1 TRBV12-5 . CASGPGQIITEAFF TGTGCTAGTGGTCCGGGACAGATAATCACTGAAGCTTTCTTT
. TRBJ1-6 TRBV18 . CASSPPSGAWGSPLHF TGTGCCAGCTCACCACCAAGCGGGGCGTGGGGTTCACCCCTCCACTTT
TRBD1 TRBJ1-2 TRBV28 few CASSFDRALSYGYTF TGTGCCAGCAGTTTCGACAGGGCTCTGTCGTATGGCTACACCTTC
. TRBJ2-5 TRBV20-1 . CSARRRETQYF TGCAGTGCCCGACGGAGGGAGACCCAGTACTTC
TRBD1 TRBJ1-2 TRBV9 few CASRDDRAYGYTF TGTGCCAGCAGGGACGACAGGGCCTATGGCTACACCTTC
. TRBJ1-1 TRBV11-2 . CASSFNRDLGTEAFF TGTGCCAGCAGCTTTAACAGGGATTTGGGCACTGAAGCTTTCTTT
. TRBJ2-7 TRBV19 few CASSIGVGREQYF TGTGCCAGTAGTATAGGGGTCGGACGCGAGCAGTACTTC
TRBD2 TRBJ2-2 TRBV5-1 . CASSLQGLAGGNTGELFF TGCGCCAGCAGCCTTCAGGGACTAGCGGGAGGAAACACCGGGGAGCTGTTTTTT
. TRBJ1-1 TRBV6-1 . CASSRTGSTEAFF TGTGCCAGCAGTCGCACAGGGAGCACTGAAGCTTTCTTT
TRBD2 TRBJ2-3 TRBV9 . CASSEGGGDTDTQYF TGTGCCAGCAGCGAAGGCGGGGGGGACACAGATACGCAGTATTTT
. TRBJ2-3 TRBV4-3 . CASSQAGGEVLDTQYF TGCGCCAGCAGCCAAGCTGGCGGGGAAGTCCTGGATACGCAGTATTTT